The 2 T cell receptor beta chains given below trace back to one sample, sequenced in a study of tumor and adjacent non-tumor tissue in lung cancer. RNA was extracted from bulk tissue without any cell sorting. Three rounds of nested PCR, following a modified ARM-PCR protocol, produced the TCRbeta library. In TCRdb, the multiplex PCR reads were re-called with MiXCR into one record per CDR3 protein. The profile shows over 110,000 distinct CDR3 sequences, around 65% of them singletons. The sequencing sample was made of lung tumor tissue. All receptors come from a man aged 55 to 70 with small cell lung cancer.

This sequence joins TRBV15 and TRBJ1-2; 7 bases are shared with TRBD1. The CDR3 length is 14 residues. CDR1 LNHNV and CDR2 YYDKDF come from the germline V gene (reference sequence). After removal of 4 bases from V and 3 bases from J, the junction contained 5 bases not matched to a gene. The CDR3 coding sequence is TGTGCCACCAGCAACCCGGGACAGCACTATGGCTACACCTTC. It yields the protein CATSNPGQHYGYTF. The whole variable domain, remainder taken from reference TRBV15 and TRBJ1-2, is DAMVIQNPRYQVTQFGKPVTLSCSQTLNHNVMYWYQQKSSQAPKLLFHYYDKDFNNEADTPDNFQSRRPNTSFCFLDIRSPGLGDTAMYLCATSNPGQHYGYTFGSGTRLTVV.

V and J are TRBV30 and TRBJ1-2, with TRBD1 matching over 7 bases. This CDR3 contains 14 residues. CDR1 and CDR2 (germline): GTSNPN, SVGIG (reference sequence). V was pared by 3 bases and J by 4 bases, with 8 bases of the junction left unmatched. The CDR3 spells CAWSGDRVGYGYTF. CDR3 in DNA: TGTGCCTGGAGCGGAGACAGGGTTGGCTATGGCTACACCTTC.